The source of this T cell receptor (beta chain) is a study of blood T cell repertoires in COVID-19. Study-level background: There were acute and convalescent COVID-19 samples, and they came from the United States, Italy and Spain. PBMCs, B-cell-depleted T cells, or T cells provided the cDNA or gDNA that made up the material.

The ends were cut back, 3 bases at V and 3 bases at J, with 9 bases in the middle. CDR1 is SEHNR, CDR2 FQNEAQ, per germline (reference sequence). This CDR3 comprises 13 residues. Original analysis: Reference gene primer amplification yielded estimated nucleated cell counts. Data came from immunoSEQ multiplex PCR; TCRdb stores just in-frame clones and leaves some out. That table furnishes V, J and clone size, whereas the DNA furnished D and trimming. The profile shows under 75,000 clones, nearly 80% of them singletons. This chain uses TRBV7-9 with TRBJ2-7; D is undetermined. The sequencing input was peripheral blood. This receptor was obtained from a woman aged 60-70 years with acute or convalescent COVID-19. The CDR3 is CASSFPTDYEQYF. CDR3 coding DNA: TGTGCCAGCAGCTTCCCCACAGACTACGAGCAGTACTTC.